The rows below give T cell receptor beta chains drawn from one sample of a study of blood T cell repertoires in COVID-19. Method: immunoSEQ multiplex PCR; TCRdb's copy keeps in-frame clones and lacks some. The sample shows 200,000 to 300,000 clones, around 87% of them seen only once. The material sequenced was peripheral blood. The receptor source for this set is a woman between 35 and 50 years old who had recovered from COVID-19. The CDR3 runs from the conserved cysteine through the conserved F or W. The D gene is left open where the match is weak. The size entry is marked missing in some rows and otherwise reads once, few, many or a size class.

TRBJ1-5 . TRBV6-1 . TGTGCCAGCAGTGAATCTGTAAGAGCCCAGCATTTT CASSESVRAQHF
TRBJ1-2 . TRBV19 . TGTGCCAGCCGGCCCAGTAGCTCTGGCTACACCTTC CASRPSSSGYTF
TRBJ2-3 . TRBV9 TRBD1 TGTGCCAGCGCGCGACAGGGCGGAGGTAGCACAGATACGCAGTATTTT CASARQGGGSTDTQYF
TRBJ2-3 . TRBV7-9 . TGTGCCAGCAGCTTAGAGATCAGACAGGGCACAGATACGCAGTATTTT CASSLEIRQGTDTQYF
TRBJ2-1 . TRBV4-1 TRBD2 TGCGCCAGCAGCCACTATCTCAAACGGGGGGGCCGCTACAATGAGCAGTTCTTC CASSHYLKRGGRYNEQFF
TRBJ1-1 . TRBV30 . TGTGCCTGGAGTCCCAGGGTGGCTGAAGCTTTCTTT CAWSPRVAEAFF
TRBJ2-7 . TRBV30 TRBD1 TGTGCCTGGAGCCGACAGGGGGCCCACGAGCAGTACTTC CAWSRQGAHEQYF
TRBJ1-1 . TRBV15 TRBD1 TGTGCCACTAAACTCGACAGGGGGAACACTGAAGCTTTCTTT CATKLDRGNTEAFF
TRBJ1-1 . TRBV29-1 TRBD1 TGCAGCGTTGTGGTTACAGGGGCCGAGAACACTGAAGCTTTCTTT CSVVVTGAENTEAFF
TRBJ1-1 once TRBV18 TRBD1 TGTGCCAGCTCAGCTCGACAGGGGATGGGTACTGAAGCTTTCTTT CASSARQGMGTEAFF
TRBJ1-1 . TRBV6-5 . TGTGCCAGCAGTTACATCAGGTACACTGAAGCTTTCTTT CASSYIRYTEAFF
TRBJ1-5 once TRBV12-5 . TGTGCTAGTGGATTCGGAGGGCAGCCCCAGCATTTT CASGFGGQPQHF
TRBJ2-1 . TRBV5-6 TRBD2 TGTGCCAGCAGCTTGAACCGGGGGGAATATTACAATGAGCAGTTCTTC CASSLNRGEYYNEQFF
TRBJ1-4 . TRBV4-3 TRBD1 TGCGCCAGCAGCCCCCGGGACAGAACTAATGAAAAACTGTTTTTT CASSPRDRTNEKLFF
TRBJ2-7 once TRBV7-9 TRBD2 TGTGCCAGCAGCTTGGGTACTAGCGGCCCCTACGAGCAGTACTTC CASSLGTSGPYEQYF
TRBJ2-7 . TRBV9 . TGTGCCAGCAGCGTAAGCCAGGTCTCCTACGAGCAGTACTTC CASSVSQVSYEQYF
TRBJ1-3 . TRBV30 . TGTGCCTGGAGTGTGTACACCCGACGGAACAGGGGAAACACCATATATTTT CAWSVYTRRNRGNTIYF
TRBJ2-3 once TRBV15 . TGTGCCACCAGCAGACAGGGCGGCACAGATACGCAGTATTTT CATSRQGGTDTQYF
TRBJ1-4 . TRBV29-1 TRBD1 TGCAGCGTTGACGTGGGACAGGGAATGGTAAAACTGTTTTTT CSVDVGQGMVKLFF
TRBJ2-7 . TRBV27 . TGTGCCAGCAGTTCCTCCCCCTCTCCAGGGGCCGAGCAGTACTTC CASSSSPSPGAEQYF
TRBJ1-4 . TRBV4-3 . TGCGCCAGCAGCCCCCGCCGGTACGGTGAAAAACTGTTTTTT CASSPRRYGEKLFF
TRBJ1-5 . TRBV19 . TGTGCCAGTAGTATAGCAGCGGGACATAGCAATCAGCCCCAGCATTTT CASSIAAGHSNQPQHF
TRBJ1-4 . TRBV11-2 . TGTGCCAGCAGCCCCTCGGGCAGGGTAGGGGAAAAACTGTTTTTT CASSPSGRVGEKLFF
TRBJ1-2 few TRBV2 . TGTGCCAGCAGCGAGACACCTACCGGCGGCTACACCTTC CASSETPTGGYTF
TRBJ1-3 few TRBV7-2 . TGTGCCAGCAAACAAACGGGGGGGATTGAAAACACCATATATTTT CASKQTGGIENTIYF
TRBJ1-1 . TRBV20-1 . TGCAGTGCCAGGACTGCCGCTGAAGCTTTCTTT CSARTAAEAFF
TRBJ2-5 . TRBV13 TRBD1 TGTGCCAGCAGCCCAGGGGGCCAAGAGACCCAGTACTTC CASSPGGQETQYF
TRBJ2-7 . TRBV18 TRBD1 TGTGCCAGCTCACCCCAGGACAGGGGCGGGCAGTACTTC CASSPQDRGGQYF
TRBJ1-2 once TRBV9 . TGTGCCAGCAGCGCCTGGCATGGCTACACCTTC CASSAWHGYTF
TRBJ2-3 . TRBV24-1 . TGTGCCACCAGTGACTGGGACAAGGATACGCAGTATTTT CATSDWDKDTQYF
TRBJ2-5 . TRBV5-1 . TGCGCCAGCACCCCCCGGGGAGCGGTGGAAGAGACCCAGTACTTC CASTPRGAVEETQYF
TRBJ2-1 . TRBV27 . TGTGCCAGCAGTTTATACAGGGCCCATGAGCAGTTCTTC CASSLYRAHEQFF
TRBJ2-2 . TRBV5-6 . TGTGCCAGCAGCTTCCGGGGCACCGGGGAGCTGTTTTTT CASSFRGTGELFF
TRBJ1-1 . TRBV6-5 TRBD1 TGTGCCAGCACCCCGGACAGGGGCACTGAAGCTTTCTTT CASTPDRGTEAFF
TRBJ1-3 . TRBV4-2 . TGTGCCAGCAGCCAAGAGCCGGGACTGAGAAACACCATATATTTT CASSQEPGLRNTIYF
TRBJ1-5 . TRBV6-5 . TGTGCCAGCAGTTACGTGGGGGCAGGGCAGCCCCAGCATTTT CASSYVGAGQPQHF
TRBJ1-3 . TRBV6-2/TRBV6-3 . TGTGCCAGCAGTCACTATCAGGTCTCTGGAAACACCATATATTTT CASSHYQVSGNTIYF
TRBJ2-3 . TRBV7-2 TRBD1 TGTGCCAGCAGCTTGGGGACAGGGCCGCCAGATACGCAGTATTTT CASSLGTGPPDTQYF
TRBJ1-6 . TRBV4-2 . TGTGCCAGCAGCCAAGACCTTCGGGGGGGATTTTCACCCCTCCACTTT CASSQDLRGGFSPLHF
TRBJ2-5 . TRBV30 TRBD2 TGTGCCTGGAGTGTAGGTAGCGGGGCCCCACAAGAGACCCAGTACTTC CAWSVGSGAPQETQYF
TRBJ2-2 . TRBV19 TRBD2 TGTGCCAGTAGTCTAAGACCTGGGACTAGTACTTCTGCCGGGGAGCTGTTTTTT CASSLRPGTSTSAGELFF
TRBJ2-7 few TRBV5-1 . TGCGCCAGCAGCTTGGAGAACGGCTACGAGCAGTACTTC CASSLENGYEQYF
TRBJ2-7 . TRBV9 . TGTGCCAGCAGCCAGGCGGGGGCGGCCTCTTACGAGCAGTACTTC CASSQAGAASYEQYF
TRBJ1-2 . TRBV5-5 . TGTGCCAGCAGCCCTTCACTGTATGGCTACACCTTC CASSPSLYGYTF
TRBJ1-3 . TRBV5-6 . TGTGCCAGCAGCACCCGGGGTTCTGGAAACACCATATATTTT CASSTRGSGNTIYF
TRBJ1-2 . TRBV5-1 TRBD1 TGCGCCAGCAGCTTGGGCCCGACCGGGACAGCTAACTATGGCTACACCTTC CASSLGPTGTANYGYTF
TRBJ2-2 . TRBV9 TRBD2 TGTGCCAGCAGTGACCGGGGGGCGAACACCGGGGAGCTGTTTTTT CASSDRGANTGELFF
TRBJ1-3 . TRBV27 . TGTGCCAGCATGAGAGACAGGCGCTCTGGAAACACCATATATTTT CASMRDRRSGNTIYF
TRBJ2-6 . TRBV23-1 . TGCGCCAGCAGTCAATCCTGGGAGCAGCTCCCGCCGGCTGGGGCCAACGTCCTGACTTTC CASSQSWEQLPPAGANVLTF
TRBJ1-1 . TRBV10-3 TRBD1 TGTGCCATCAGGGGGACAGGGGTTGAAGCTTTCTTT CAIRGTGVEAFF
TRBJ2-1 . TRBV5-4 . TGTGCCAGCAGCTCAGGGGGGACCGCCGAGGCCAATGAGCAGTTCTTC CASSSGGTAEANEQFF
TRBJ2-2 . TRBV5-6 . TGTGCCAGCAGCCTGCTGATGGACGGGGACACCGGGGAGCTGTTTTTT CASSLLMDGDTGELFF
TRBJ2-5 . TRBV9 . TGTGCCAGCAGCGTAGGGGCCGACACGGTGACCCAGTACTTC CASSVGADTVTQYF
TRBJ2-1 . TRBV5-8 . TGTGCCAGCAGCTTGGGAATGGAGGGCTCCTACAATGAGCAGTTCTTC CASSLGMEGSYNEQFF
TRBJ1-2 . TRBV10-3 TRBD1 TGTGCCATCAGTGAGTCGGGGACAGGCATGGTTAACTATGGCTACACCTTC CAISESGTGMVNYGYTF
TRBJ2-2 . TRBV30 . TGTGCCTGGCGCTACCGTGGGGGCAGAGGCACCGGGGAGCTGTTTTTT CAWRYRGGRGTGELFF
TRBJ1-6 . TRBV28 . TGTGCCAGCATCAACCCCGGGGCACCCCTCCACTTT CASINPGAPLHF
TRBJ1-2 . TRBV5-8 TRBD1 TGTGCCAGCAGCTTGGGCCCTCAACAGGGGAGAGGCTACACCTTC CASSLGPQQGRGYTF
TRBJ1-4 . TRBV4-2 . TGTGCCAGCAGCGGATCCTATACAGGGAGTAATGAAAAACTGTTTTTT CASSGSYTGSNEKLFF